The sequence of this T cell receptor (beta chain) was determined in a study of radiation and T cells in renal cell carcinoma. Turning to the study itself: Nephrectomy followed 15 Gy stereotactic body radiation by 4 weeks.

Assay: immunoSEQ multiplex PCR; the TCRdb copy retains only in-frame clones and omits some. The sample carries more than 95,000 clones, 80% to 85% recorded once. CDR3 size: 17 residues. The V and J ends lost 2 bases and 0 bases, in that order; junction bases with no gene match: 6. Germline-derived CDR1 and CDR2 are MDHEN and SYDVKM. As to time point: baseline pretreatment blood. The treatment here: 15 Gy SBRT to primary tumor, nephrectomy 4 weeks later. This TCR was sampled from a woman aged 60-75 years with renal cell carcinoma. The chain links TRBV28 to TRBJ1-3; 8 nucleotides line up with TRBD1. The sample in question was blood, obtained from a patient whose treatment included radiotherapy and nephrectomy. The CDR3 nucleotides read TGTGCCAGCAGTTTAAGGACAGGGCGAATCTCTGGAAACACCATATATTTT. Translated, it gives CASSLRTGRISGNTIYF.